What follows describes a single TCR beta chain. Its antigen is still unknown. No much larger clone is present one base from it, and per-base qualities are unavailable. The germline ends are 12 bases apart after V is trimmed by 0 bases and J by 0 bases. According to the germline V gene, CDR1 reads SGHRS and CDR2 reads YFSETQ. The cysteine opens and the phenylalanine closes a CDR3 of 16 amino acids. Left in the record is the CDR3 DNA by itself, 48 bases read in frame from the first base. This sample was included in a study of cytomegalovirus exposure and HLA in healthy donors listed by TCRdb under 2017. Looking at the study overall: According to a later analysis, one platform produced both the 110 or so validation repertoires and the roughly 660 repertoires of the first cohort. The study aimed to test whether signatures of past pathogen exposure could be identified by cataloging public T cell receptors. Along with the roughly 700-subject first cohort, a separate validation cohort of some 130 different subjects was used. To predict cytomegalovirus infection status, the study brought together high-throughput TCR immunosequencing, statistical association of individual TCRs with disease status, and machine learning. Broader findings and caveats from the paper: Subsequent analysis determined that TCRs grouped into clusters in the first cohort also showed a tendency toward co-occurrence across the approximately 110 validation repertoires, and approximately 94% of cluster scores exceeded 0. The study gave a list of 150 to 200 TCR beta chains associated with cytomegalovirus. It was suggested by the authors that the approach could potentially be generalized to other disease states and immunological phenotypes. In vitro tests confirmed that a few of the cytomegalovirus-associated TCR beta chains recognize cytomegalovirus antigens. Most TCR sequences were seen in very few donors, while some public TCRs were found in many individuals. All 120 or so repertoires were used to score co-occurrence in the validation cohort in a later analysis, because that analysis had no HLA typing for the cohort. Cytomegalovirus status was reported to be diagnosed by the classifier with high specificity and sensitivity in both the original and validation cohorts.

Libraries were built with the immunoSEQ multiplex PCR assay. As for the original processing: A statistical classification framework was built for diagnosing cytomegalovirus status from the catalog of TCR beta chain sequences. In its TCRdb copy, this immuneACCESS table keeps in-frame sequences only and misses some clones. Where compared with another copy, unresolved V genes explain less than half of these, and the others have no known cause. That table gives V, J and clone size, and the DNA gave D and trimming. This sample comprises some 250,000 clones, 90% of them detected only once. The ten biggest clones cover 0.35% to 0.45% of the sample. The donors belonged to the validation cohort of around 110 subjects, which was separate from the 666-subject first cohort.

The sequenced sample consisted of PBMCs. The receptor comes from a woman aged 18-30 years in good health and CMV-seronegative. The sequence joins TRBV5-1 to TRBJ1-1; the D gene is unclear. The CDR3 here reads CASSLDILFMNTEAFF. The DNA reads TGCGCCAGCAGCTTGGACATCTTATTTATGAACACTGAAGCTTTCTTT.